This T cell receptor (beta chain) was found in a study of cytomegalovirus exposure and HLA in healthy donors. The study's findings and limits: Productive status was seen about 90% or about 30% of the time for most TCR beta V segments in an earlier analysis. Sequence variants that were highly shared formed a cluster that was likely a sequencing artifact.

With regard to this clone: Its target is not known.

The PCR contained 60 Vbeta and 13 Jbeta primers. Assay used: immunoSEQ multiplex PCR; TCRdb lists only in-frame clones, some missing. This sample carries 140,000 or so clones, approximately 81% of them seen once, and the ten largest clones take less than 2.5%. V dropped 4 bases and J dropped 8; count of bases not matched to a gene: 5. CDR3 length: 12 amino acids. Germline-derived CDR1 and CDR2 are GTSNPN and SVGIG (reference sequence). Sequencing input: PBMCs. The chain uses TRBV30 and TRBJ1-2; 9 bases agree with TRBD1. The clonotype comes from a boy between 2 and 10 years old in good health and CMV-seronegative. The CDR3 DNA follows: TGTGCCTGGAACTGGGACAGGGCCGGCTACACCTTC. Translated: CAWNWDRAGYTF.